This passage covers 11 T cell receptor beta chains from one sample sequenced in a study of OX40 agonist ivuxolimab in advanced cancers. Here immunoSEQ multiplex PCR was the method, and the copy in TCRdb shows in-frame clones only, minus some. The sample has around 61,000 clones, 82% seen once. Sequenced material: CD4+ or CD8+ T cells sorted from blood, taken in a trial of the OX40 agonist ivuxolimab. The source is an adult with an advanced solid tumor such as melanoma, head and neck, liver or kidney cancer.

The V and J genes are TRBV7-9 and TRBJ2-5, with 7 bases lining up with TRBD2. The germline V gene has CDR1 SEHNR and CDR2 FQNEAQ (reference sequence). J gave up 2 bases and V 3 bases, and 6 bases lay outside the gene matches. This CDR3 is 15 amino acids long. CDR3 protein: CASSFGGRRQETQYF. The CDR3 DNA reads TGTGCCAGCAGCTTCGGCGGGAGACGTCAAGAGACCCAGTACTTC.

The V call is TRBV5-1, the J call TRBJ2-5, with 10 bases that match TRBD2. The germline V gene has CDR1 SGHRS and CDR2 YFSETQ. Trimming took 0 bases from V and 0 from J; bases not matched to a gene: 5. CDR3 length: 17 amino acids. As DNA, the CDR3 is TGCGCCAGCAGCTTGGCTAGGGGACTAGCGTACCAAGAGACCCAGTACTTC. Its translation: CASSLARGLAYQETQYF. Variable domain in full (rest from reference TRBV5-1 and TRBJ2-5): KAGVTQTPRYLIKTRGQQVTLSCSPISGHRSVSWYQQTPGQGLQFLFEYFSETQRNKGNFPGRFSGRQFSNSRSEMNVSTLELGDSALYLCASSLARGLAYQETQYFGPGTRLLVL.

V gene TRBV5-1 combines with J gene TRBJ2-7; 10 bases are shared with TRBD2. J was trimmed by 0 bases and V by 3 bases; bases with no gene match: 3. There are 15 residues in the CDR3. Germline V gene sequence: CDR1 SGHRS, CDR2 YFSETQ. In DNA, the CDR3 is TGCGCCAGCAGCTCTCTAGCGGGGGTCTCCTACGAGCAGTACTTC. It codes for CASSSLAGVSYEQYF.

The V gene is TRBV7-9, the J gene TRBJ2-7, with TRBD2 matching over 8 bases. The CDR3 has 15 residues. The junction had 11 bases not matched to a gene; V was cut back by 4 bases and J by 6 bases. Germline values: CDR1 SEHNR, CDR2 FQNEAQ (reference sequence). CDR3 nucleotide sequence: TGTGCCAGCAGCTCGTTAGCGGGACTCGTATCCGAGCAGTACTTC. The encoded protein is CASSSLAGLVSEQYF. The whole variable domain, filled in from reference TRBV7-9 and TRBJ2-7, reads DTGVSQNPRHKITKRGQNVTFRCDPISEHNRLYWYRQTLGQGPEFLTYFQNEAQLEKSRLLSDRFSAERPKGSFSTLEIQRTEQGDSAMYLCASSSLAGLVSEQYFGPGTRLTVT.

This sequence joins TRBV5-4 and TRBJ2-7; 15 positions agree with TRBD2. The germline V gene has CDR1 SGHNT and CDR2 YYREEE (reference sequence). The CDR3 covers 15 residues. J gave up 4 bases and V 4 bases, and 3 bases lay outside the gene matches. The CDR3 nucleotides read TGTGCCAGCAGCCTGGGACTAGCGGGAGGTTACGAGCAGTACTTC. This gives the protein CASSLGLAGGYEQYF.

CDR3 nucleotide sequence: TGTGCCAGCAGCGAGGAGGTCGGGGTGTCTGAAGCTTTCTTT. This encodes CASSEEVGVSEAFF. V and J are TRBV5-6 and TRBJ1-1; D gene unclear. Germline V gene sequence: CDR1 SGHDT, CDR2 YYEEEE. There are 14 residues in the CDR3. The V end lost 4 bases, the J end lost 6 bases, and 16 bases lay between the germline ends.

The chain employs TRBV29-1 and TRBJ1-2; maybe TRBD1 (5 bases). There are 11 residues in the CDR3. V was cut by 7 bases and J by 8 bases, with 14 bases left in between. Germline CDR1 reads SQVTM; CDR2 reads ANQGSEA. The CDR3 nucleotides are TGCAGCGCCTGGGGGTATCAAGGCTACACCTTC. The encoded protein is CSAWGYQGYTF.

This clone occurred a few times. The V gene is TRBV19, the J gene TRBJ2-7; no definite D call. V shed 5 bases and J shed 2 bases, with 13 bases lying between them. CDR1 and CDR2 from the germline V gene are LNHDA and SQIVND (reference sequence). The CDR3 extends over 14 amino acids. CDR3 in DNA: TGTGCCAGTAGTCGGAATGGGGATGCCTACGAGCAGTACTTC. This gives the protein CASSRNGDAYEQYF.

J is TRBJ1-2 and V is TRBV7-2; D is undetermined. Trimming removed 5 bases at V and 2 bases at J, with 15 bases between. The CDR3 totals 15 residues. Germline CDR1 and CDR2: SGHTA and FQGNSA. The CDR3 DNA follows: TGTGCCAGCAGCCCTCGAATGAGGGTAAACTATGGCTACACCTTC. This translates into CASSPRMRVNYGYTF.

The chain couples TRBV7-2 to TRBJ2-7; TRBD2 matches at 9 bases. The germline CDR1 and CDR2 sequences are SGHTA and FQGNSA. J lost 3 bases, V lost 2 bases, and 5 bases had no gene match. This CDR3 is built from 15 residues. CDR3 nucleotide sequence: TGTGCCAGCAGCTTAAATAGCGGGAGTGACTACGAGCAGTACTTC. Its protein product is CASSLNSGSDYEQYF.

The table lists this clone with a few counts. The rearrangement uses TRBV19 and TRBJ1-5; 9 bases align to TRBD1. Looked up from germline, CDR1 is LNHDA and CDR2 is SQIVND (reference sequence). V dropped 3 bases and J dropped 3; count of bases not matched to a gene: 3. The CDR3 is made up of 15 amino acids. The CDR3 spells CASSMDRGLNQPQHF. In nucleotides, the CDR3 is TGTGCCAGTAGTATGGACAGGGGACTCAATCAGCCCCAGCATTTT. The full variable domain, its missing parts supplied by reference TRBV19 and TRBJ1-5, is DGGITQSPKYLFRKEGQNVTLSCEQNLNHDAMYWYRQDPGQGLRLIYYSQIVNDFQKGDIAEGYSVSREKKESFPLTVTSAQKNPTAFYLCASSMDRGLNQPQHFGDGTRLSIL.